The 11 T cell receptor beta chains given below trace back to one sample, sequenced in a study of blood T cells in healthy people across ages. Alongside a J-beta primer mix, a sample-barcoded 5' primer served in a second PCR lasting roughly 7 to 12 cycles. TCRdb recomputed calls from the 5' RACE reads with MiXCR, one row per CDR3 protein. The sample lists 1,500,000 or so distinct CDR3 sequences; 35% to 45% were seen once. Sample: blood. Receptor source: a woman younger than 35 in good health.

This clonotype appeared a few times. The chain is built from TRBV6-5 and TRBJ2-2; D is ambiguous. CDR3 length: 14 amino acids. V lost 6 bases, J lost 3 bases, and 11 bases lay in between. Germline loops: CDR1 MNHEY, CDR2 SVGAGI. The CDR3 coding sequence is TGTGCCAGCAGCATGACGGGTTACACCGGGGAGCTGTTTTTT. The encoded protein is CASSMTGYTGELFF.

The J gene is TRBJ2-1, the V gene TRBV20-1; no clear D gene. Trimming removed 5 bases from V and 13 bases from J, with 21 bases in between. The germline V gene has CDR1 DFQATT and CDR2 SNEGSKA (reference sequence). This CDR3 spans 13 amino acids. CDR3 DNA sequence: TGCAGTGCTGGGCCTGACTCCCCAGAGACCCAGTTCTTC. It codes for CSAGPDSPETQFF.

Only a few counts were recorded for this clonotype. The V gene is TRBV2, the J gene TRBJ2-3; 7 bases are shared with TRBD1. This CDR3 comprises 14 residues. The V gene's germline CDR1 is SNHLY and CDR2 FYNNEI. The trim removed 11 bases at V and 2 bases at J, leaving 10 bases unmatched. This CDR3 is CAGLLDRNTDTQYF. The DNA for the CDR3 is TGTGCCGGCCTGTTGGACAGGAACACAGATACGCAGTATTTT.

The chain recombines TRBV5-6 with TRBJ2-1, with a tentative D call TRBD1 (5 bases). The V end was cut by 2 bases, the J end by 1 base, with 10 bases between. Per germline, CDR1 SGHDT and CDR2 YYEEEE. This CDR3 spans 15 amino acids. CDR3: CASSFREVSYNEQFF. The CDR3, as DNA: TGTGCCAGCAGCTTCAGGGAAGTGTCCTACAATGAGCAGTTCTTC.

This chain uses TRBV9 with TRBJ1-5; D gene uncertain. This CDR3 has 15 residues. With 0 bases removed from V and 3 bases from J, the gap between germline ends came to 10 bases. The V gene's germline CDR1 is SGDLS and CDR2 YYNGEE. The CDR3 nucleotides are TGTGCCAGCAGCGTAGACGTATCCCTCAATCAGCCCCAGCATTTT. This sequence encodes CASSVDVSLNQPQHF.

This clonotype was seen only a few times. The J gene is TRBJ1-2, the V gene TRBV6-1; D unresolved. This CDR3 spans 15 amino acids. Per the germline V gene, CDR1 is MNHNS and CDR2 is SASEGT. V shed 2 bases and J shed 2 bases, with 12 bases lying between them. CDR3 sequence reads: CASSELGLGNYGYTF. The CDR3 nucleotides read TGTGCCAGCAGTGAACTCGGTTTGGGGAACTATGGCTACACCTTC.

V and J are TRBV12-3 or TRBV12-4 and TRBJ2-1, with D unclear. This CDR3 spans 11 amino acids. The V gene lost 6 bases and the J gene lost 8 bases, with 8 bases spanning the gap. The DNA for the CDR3 is TGTGCCAGCAGGAGACACGATGAGCAGTTCTTC. Protein: CASRRHDEQFF.

This CDR3 reads CASTLGGQTPGELFF. In DNA, the CDR3 is TGTGCCAGCACCCTAGGGGGACAAACCCCCGGGGAGCTGTTTTTT. This chain joins TRBV12-3 or TRBV12-4 and TRBJ2-2; tentatively, D is TRBD1 (6 bases). V lost 7 bases, J lost 6 bases, and 18 bases lay in between. The CDR3 sequence is 15 residues long.

This chain uses TRBV25-1 with TRBJ2-3; 9 bases map to TRBD2. In germline, CDR1 is MGHDK, CDR2 SYGVNS. V lost 1 base, J lost 0 bases, and 2 bases stayed unmatched. The CDR3 has 16 residues. CDR3 in DNA: TGTGCCAGCAGTGAATCGACTAGCGGAAGCACAGATACGCAGTATTTT. Its translation: CASSESTSGSTDTQYF.

This clonotype was seen only a few times. The gene calls are TRBV29-1 and TRBJ2-1; D call uncertain. This CDR3 region has 12 residues. The V and J ends lost 5 bases and 4 bases respectively, with 9 bases between them. Germline V gene lookup returns CDR1 SQVTM and CDR2 ANQGSEA. The DNA of the CDR3 is TGCAGCGTTTTGGTCCCTTACAATGAGCAGTTCTTC. Its translation: CSVLVPYNEQFF.

The V gene is TRBV12-3 or TRBV12-4, the J gene TRBJ2-7, with D possibly called TRBD1 or TRBD2 (5 bases each). The CDR3 is 13 residues long. V lost 3 bases and J 3 bases, leaving 9 bases between the germline ends. CDR3 coding DNA: TGTGCCAGCAGTTTGGGGGATTACTACGAGCAGTACTTC. Translating gives CASSLGDYYEQYF.